This T cell receptor beta chain was obtained from a study of cytomegalovirus exposure and HLA in healthy donors. Study information: In a later analysis, the roughly 120 validation repertoires were reported to have used the same platform as the approximately 670 first-cohort repertoires.

The CDR3 is made up of 16 amino acids. Germline values: CDR1 MGHRA, CDR2 YSYEKL. Trimming took off 1 base at V and 5 bases at J, with 15 bases between the two ends. This table comes from immunoSEQ multiplex PCR, and its TCRdb copy is limited to in-frame clones, with some not included. The sample lists 100,000 to 150,000 clones, 80% to 90% occurring once. Donors were drawn from the approximately 110-subject validation cohort, separate from the approximately 640-subject first cohort. Points on this clone: Its matching antigen is unknown.

Study-wide points: It was reportedly the case that the classifier diagnosed cytomegalovirus status with high specificity and sensitivity. The study labeled 164 TCR beta chains cytomegalovirus-associated.

Specimen: PBMCs. The source is a woman in her late teens or twenties in good health and CMV-seronegative. The V and J genes are TRBV4-1 and TRBJ2-1; D perhaps matches TRBD1 (5 bases). This CDR3 is CASSQVEVRANNEQFF. In nucleotides, the CDR3 is TGCGCCAGCAGCCAAGTTGAGGTCAGGGCAAACAATGAGCAGTTCTTC.